A selection of T cell receptor beta chains follows, all from one sample in a study of blood T cell repertoires in COVID-19. Measured with immunoSEQ multiplex PCR; TCRdb has only the in-frame clones, and not every one. The sample includes about 300,000 clones, around 86% of them seen just once. The specimen was peripheral blood. These receptors all stem from a man between 65 and 85 years old with acute or convalescent COVID-19. CDR3s include the opening cysteine and the closing phenylalanine or tryptophan. A D gene is named only where the DNA matches it firmly. Where a row states a size, it is once, few, many or the class of an expanded clone; other rows omit it.

TRBJ2-7	.	.	TRBV6-6	TGTGCCAGCAGTTACTCGCAGGGATCCTACGAGCAGTACTTC	CASSYSQGSYEQYF
TRBJ2-7	.	.	TRBV6-2/TRBV6-3	TGTGCCAGCAGTCTGCTAGGGAGCTCCTACGAGCAGTACTTC	CASSLLGSSYEQYF
TRBJ2-1	.	TRBD1	TRBV6-1	TGTGCCAGCAGTGAGAGACAGGGTAGATACAATGAGCAGTTCTTC	CASSERQGRYNEQFF
TRBJ1-1	.	.	TRBV7-2	TGTGCCAGCGTCCTTGGGAGGACTGAAGCTTTCTTT	CASVLGRTEAFF
TRBJ2-7	.	TRBD1	TRBV11-2	TGTGCCAGCAGCCTAATGACAGGGGGCTACGAGCAGTACTTC	CASSLMTGGYEQYF
TRBJ2-3	.	TRBD2	TRBV7-2	TGTGCCAGCAGCACTAGCGTGGCAGATACGCAGTATTTT	CASSTSVADTQYF
TRBJ2-1	.	.	TRBV6-2/TRBV6-3	TGTGCCAGCAGTTATGAAGCGAGAAATGAGCAGTTCTTC	CASSYEARNEQFF
TRBJ2-3	.	.	TRBV18	TGTGCCAGCTCACCCGCCCGCCAGGGTACGCAGTATTTT	CASSPARQGTQYF
TRBJ2-3	.	.	TRBV2	TGTGCCAGCAGCGATACCGGGACAAAAGGCTACACAGATACGCAGTATTTT	CASSDTGTKGYTDTQYF
TRBJ2-3	.	.	TRBV7-2	TGTGCCAGCAGCTCCGGGTCAGATACGCAGTATTTT	CASSSGSDTQYF
TRBJ2-7	.	.	TRBV7-2	TGTGCCAGCAGCTTAGAACTAGCTCCCATTTACGAGCAGTACTTC	CASSLELAPIYEQYF
TRBJ2-3	.	TRBD2	TRBV5-1	TGCGCCAGCAGCTTGGTGGCGGGAGGGCCATTAGATACGCAGTATTTT	CASSLVAGGPLDTQYF
TRBJ2-1	.	.	TRBV28	TGTGCCAGCAGTTTAAGGGGACTCATCAATGAGCAGTTCTTC	CASSLRGLINEQFF
TRBJ2-7	.	.	TRBV10-1	TGCGCCAGCAGTCCGTTCCGAACACCTAGCTCCTACGAGCAGTACTTC	CASSPFRTPSSYEQYF
TRBJ1-5	.	TRBD1	TRBV2	TGTGCCAGCAGTGAACGGTCAGGGGGCCAGCCCCAGCATTTT	CASSERSGGQPQHF
TRBJ2-2	.	TRBD1	TRBV6-6	TGTGCCAGCAGTCCCGGGACAGGGGGCAACACCGGGGAGCTGTTTTTT	CASSPGTGGNTGELFF
TRBJ1-1	.	TRBD1	TRBV6-5	TGTGCCAGCAGTTTCCCGGGACAGGGCCCTGAAGCTTTCTTT	CASSFPGQGPEAFF
TRBJ2-1	few	TRBD2	TRBV9	TGTGCCAGCAGCACCGGGACTAGTCGATATGAGCAGTTCTTC	CASSTGTSRYEQFF
TRBJ1-2	few	TRBD1	TRBV9	TGTGCCAGCAGCGTCGGACAGGGGGACTATGGCTACACCTTC	CASSVGQGDYGYTF
TRBJ2-2	few	.	TRBV5-1	TGCGCCAGCAGCTTGGTTAGGACAGCTAACACCGGGGAGCTGTTTTTT	CASSLVRTANTGELFF
TRBJ1-2	.	.	TRBV28	TGTGCCAGCAGTTATTCTGACTATGGCTACACCTTC	CASSYSDYGYTF
TRBJ2-2	.	.	TRBV12-3/TRBV12-4	TGTGCCAGCAGTTTTGCTAGTTACGGGGAGCTGTTTTTT	CASSFASYGELFF
TRBJ1-2	.	.	TRBV25-1	TGTGCCAGCAGTGGGGCAGGGATCTATGGCTACACCTTC	CASSGAGIYGYTF
TRBJ1-2	.	TRBD1	TRBV5-1	TGCGCCAGCAGACGGGACCTCGACAGGGCGGCCTATGGCTACACCTTC	CASRRDLDRAAYGYTF
TRBJ1-5	.	.	TRBV6-2/TRBV6-3	TGTGCCAGCAGTCATCTTTTCGGACAGAGCAATCAGCCCCAGCATTTT	CASSHLFGQSNQPQHF